The clone carrying this TCR beta chain was counted between two and nine times. Its antigen is not identified. The CDR3 sequence is 13 residues long. V was clipped by 6 bases and J by 4 bases, with 12 bases between them. Germline V gene lookup returns CDR1 MNHEY and CDR2 SVGAGI. The entry originates in a study of T cell responses to AZD1222 COVID-19 vaccine. Study-wide points: Spike-spanning, vaccine-associated CD4 TCRs were dominant at 160-218 and 743-854. Clonal diversity may have been underestimated, and the donors were mostly white British, with more females than males.

Sequencing was performed with immunoSEQ multiplex PCR; in TCRdb, only in-frame clones are kept and a portion is missing. The data show tens of thousands of clones, 60% to 85% seen once. Second doses at about 4 or about 12 weeks were pooled. Sequencing was performed on peripheral blood, taken 28 days after the second AZD1222 dose. J is TRBJ2-5 and V is TRBV6-5, with D perhaps assigned TRBD1 or TRBD2 (5 bases each). The TCR originated in an adult who received the AZD1222 COVID-19 vaccine. The CDR3 region has the DNA TGTGCCAGCAGAGACAGCGGAGGAGAGACCCAGTACTTC. Protein sequence: CASRDSGGETQYF.